This T cell receptor beta chain was obtained from a study of blood T cell repertoires in COVID-19. The CDR3 has 16 residues. Germline V gene sequence: CDR1 KGHSH, CDR2 LQKENI. Trimming cost V 6 bases and J 4 bases; bases outside gene matches: 10. TCRdb's table, derived via immunoSEQ multiplex PCR, lists solely in-frame clones and lacks some. The sample yields about 110,000 clones, around four fifths seen once. The V call is TRBV18, the J call TRBJ1-5, with TRBD1 identical over 9 bases. This TCR was sampled from a woman in her 70s with acute or convalescent COVID-19. The material sequenced was peripheral blood. CDR3 DNA sequence: TGTGCCAGCTCCCCCGGGACAGGGAAAGGGAATCAGCCCCAGCATTTT. This sequence encodes CASSPGTGKGNQPQHF.